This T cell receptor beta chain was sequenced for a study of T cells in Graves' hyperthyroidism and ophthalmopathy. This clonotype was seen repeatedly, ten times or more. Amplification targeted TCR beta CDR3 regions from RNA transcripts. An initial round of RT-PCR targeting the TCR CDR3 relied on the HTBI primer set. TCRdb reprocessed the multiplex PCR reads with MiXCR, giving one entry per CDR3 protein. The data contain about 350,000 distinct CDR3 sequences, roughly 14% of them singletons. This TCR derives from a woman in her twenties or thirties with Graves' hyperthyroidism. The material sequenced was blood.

The CDR3, as DNA: TGTGCCAGCAGTTTACTCCCGCTTTCCACTCGCTCGGACAATGAGCAGTTCTTC. It codes for CASSLLPLSTRSDNEQFF. This rearrangement joins TRBV27 to TRBJ2-1; D is unclear. V lost 2 bases to trimming and J lost 5 bases, with 22 bases between them. Germline CDR1 reads MNHEY; CDR2 reads SMNVEV (reference sequence). CDR3 length: 18 residues.